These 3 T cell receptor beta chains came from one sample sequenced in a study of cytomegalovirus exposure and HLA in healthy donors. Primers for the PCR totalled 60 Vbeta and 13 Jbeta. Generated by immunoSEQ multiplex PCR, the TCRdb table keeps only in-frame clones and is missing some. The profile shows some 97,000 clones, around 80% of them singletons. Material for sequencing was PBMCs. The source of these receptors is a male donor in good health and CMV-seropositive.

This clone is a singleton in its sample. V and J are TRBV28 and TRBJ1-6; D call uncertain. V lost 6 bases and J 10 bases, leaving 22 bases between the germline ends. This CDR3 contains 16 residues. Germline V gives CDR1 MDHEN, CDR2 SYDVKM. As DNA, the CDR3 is TGTGCCAGCAGACGAACGATAGCGGCATATGGGTCACCCCTCCACTTT. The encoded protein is CASRRTIAAYGSPLHF.

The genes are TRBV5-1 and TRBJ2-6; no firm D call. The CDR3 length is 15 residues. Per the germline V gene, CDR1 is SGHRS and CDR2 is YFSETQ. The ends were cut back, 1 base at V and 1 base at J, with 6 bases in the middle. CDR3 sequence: CASSLSSSGANVLTF. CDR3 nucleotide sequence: TGCGCCAGCAGCTTGAGCTCTTCTGGGGCCAACGTCCTGACTTTC.

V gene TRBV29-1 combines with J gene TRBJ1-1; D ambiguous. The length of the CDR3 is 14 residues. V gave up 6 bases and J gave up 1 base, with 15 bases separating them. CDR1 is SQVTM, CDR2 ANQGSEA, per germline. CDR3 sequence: CSVTSVRSNTEAFF. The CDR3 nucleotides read TGCAGCGTAACCTCGGTCAGGTCGAACACTGAAGCTTTCTTT.